This TCR beta chain is drawn from a study of T cells in Graves' hyperthyroidism and ophthalmopathy. From RNA transcripts, TCR beta CDR3 regions were amplified. The HTBI primer set served for first-round RT-PCR of the TCR CDR3. TCRdb processed the multiplex PCR reads anew with MiXCR; each CDR3 protein has one entry. Seen here are under 350,000 distinct CDR3 sequences, about a sixth observed once, and the top ten hold over 45%. Enrolled ophthalmopathy patients presented with a Clinical Activity Score of at least 3, a NOSPECS grade of at least 4, and disease duration under 3 months. Germline V CDR1 and CDR2: LGHNA, YSLEER. The ends were cut back, 4 bases at V and 0 bases at J, with 12 bases in the middle. This CDR3 contains 15 residues. This clonotype has at least ten counts.

Source material: blood. V and J are TRBV4-3 and TRBJ1-2; possible D gene TRBD1, 5 bases. The TCR comes from an older woman with Graves' ophthalmopathy. The CDR3 protein is CASSLERGTNYGYTF. The DNA for the CDR3 is TGCGCCAGCAGCCTCGAACGGGGGACTAACTATGGCTACACCTTC.